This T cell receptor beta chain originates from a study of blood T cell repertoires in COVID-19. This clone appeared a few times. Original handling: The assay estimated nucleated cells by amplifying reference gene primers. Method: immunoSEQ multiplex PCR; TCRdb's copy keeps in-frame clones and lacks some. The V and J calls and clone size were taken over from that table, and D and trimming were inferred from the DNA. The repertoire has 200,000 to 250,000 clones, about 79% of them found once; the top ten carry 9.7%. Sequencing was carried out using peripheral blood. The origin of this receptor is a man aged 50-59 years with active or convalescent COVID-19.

The CDR3 protein is CASIPRDRRNQPQHF. In DNA form, the CDR3 reads TGTGCCTCAATCCCACGGGACAGGAGAAATCAGCCCCAGCATTTT. The genes are TRBV19 and TRBJ1-5; 8 bases are shared with TRBD1. The CDR3 is 15 amino acids. The ends lost 11 bases at V and 4 bases at J; junction bases unmatched: 13. CDR1 is LNHDA and CDR2 is SQIVND in the germline V gene (reference sequence). Combining the CDR3 with reference TRBV19 and TRBJ1-5 gives the whole variable domain DGGITQSPKYLFRKEGQNVTLSCEQNLNHDAMYWYRQDPGQGLRLIYYSQIVNDFQKGDIAEGYSVSREKKESFPLTVTSAQKNPTAFYLCASIPRDRRNQPQHFGDGTRLSIL.